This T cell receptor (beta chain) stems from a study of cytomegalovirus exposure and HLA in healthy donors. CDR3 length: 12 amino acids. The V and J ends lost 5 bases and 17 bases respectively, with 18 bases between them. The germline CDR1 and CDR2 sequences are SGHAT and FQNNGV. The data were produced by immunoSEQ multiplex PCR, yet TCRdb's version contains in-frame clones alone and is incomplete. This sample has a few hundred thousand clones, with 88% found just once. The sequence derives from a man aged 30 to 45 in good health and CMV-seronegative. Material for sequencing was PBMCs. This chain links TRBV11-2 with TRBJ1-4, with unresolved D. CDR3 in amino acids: CASSRLGDNVFF. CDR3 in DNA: TGTGCCAGCAGCCGACTAGGTGACAATGTCTTTTTT.